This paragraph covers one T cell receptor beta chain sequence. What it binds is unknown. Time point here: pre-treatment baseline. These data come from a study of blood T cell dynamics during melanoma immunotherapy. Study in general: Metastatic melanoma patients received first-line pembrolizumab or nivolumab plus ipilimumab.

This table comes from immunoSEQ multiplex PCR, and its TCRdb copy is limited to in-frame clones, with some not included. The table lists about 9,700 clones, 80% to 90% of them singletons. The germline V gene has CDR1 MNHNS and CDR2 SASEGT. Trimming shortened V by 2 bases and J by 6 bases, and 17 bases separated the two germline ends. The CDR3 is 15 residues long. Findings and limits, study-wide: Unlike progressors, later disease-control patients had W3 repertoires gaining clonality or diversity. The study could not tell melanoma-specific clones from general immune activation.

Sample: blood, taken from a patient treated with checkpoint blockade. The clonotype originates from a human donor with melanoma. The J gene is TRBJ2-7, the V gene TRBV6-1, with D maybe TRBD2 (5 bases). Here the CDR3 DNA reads TGTGCCAGCAGTGAACCCCCATGGCCCCGGGGCGAGCAGTACTTC. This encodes CASSEPPWPRGEQYF.